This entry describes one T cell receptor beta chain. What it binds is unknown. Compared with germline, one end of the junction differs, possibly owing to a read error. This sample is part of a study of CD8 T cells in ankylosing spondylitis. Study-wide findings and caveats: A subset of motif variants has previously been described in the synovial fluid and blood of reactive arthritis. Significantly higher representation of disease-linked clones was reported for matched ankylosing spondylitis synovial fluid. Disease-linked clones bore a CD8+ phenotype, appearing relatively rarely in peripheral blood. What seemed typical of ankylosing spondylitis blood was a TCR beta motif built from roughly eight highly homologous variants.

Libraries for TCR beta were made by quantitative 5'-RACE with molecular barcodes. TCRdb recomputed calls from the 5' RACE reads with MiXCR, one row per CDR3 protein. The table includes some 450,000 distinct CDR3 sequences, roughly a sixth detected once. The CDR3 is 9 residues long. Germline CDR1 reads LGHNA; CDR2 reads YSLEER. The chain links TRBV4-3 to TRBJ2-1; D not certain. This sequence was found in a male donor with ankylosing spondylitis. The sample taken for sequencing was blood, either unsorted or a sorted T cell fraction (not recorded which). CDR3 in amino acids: CASSQGGTF. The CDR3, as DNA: TGCGCCAGCAGCCAAGGTGGAACCTTC.